The source of this T cell receptor beta chain is a study of CD8+ T cells in alopecia areata. Germline-derived CDR1 and CDR2 are SGHRS and YFSETQ. V gave up 4 bases and J gave up 0 bases; unmatched junction bases: 4. The CDR3 consists of 16 residues. Alopecia areata patients provided lesional scalp punch biopsies and peripheral blood. Study-wide findings and caveats: Lesional scalp, notably in alopecia totalis/universalis, had clonality above that of normal scalp.

In each case, RNA was isolated and then reverse transcribed into cDNA as the sequencing template. TCRdb keeps only in-frame clones here, not all; method: immunoSEQ multiplex PCR. The table lists about 69,000 clones, 50% to 75% of them singletons. As regards this clone: The target antigen is unknown.

This chain links TRBV5-1 with TRBJ2-2; 9 bases align to TRBD1. Source: CD8+ T cells sorted from blood, taken at week 0. This clonotype was sampled from a human donor with alopecia areata. The CDR3 DNA sequence: TGCGCCAGCAGCCCATGGGACAGGGCGAACACCGGGGAGCTGTTTTTT. Translation gives CASSPWDRANTGELFF.